Listed below are T cell receptor beta chains from one sample, sequenced in a study of CD8 T cells in Susac syndrome. MiXCR, applied by TCRdb to the immunoSEQ multiplex PCR reads, yields one record per CDR3 protein. The sample lists some 260,000 distinct CDR3 sequences; approximately 84% were seen once. Input material: CD8+ T cells from PBMCs. The source of these receptors is a human donor with multiple sclerosis. Each CDR3 is given without its conserved first and last residue.

j_gene,v_gene,CDR3aa
TRBJ2-2,TRBV12-3/TRBV12-4,ASASTLAGVATGELF
TRBJ2-1,TRBV5-4,ASSFSDPHNEQF
TRBJ2-7,TRBV25-1,ASSAYGSYEQY
TRBJ2-5,TRBV5-6,ASSGGTVQETQY
TRBJ2-7,TRBV9,ASSVAIGAYEQY
TRBJ2-2,TRBV29-1,SIEQTGNTGELF
TRBJ1-1,TRBV28,ASSPIPGTGGLNTEAF
TRBJ2-1,TRBV30,AWIGTGKYNEQF
TRBJ2-3,TRBV7-8,ASSPGLAGTSTDTQY
TRBJ2-3,TRBV7-6,ASSLRQGAAPDTQY
TRBJ2-3,TRBV6-5,ASSYKATDTQY
TRBJ1-4,TRBV15,ATSRDRGGGELF
TRBJ2-5,TRBV9,ASSVRGTGGVETQY
TRBJ1-5,TRBV6-1,ASNVGREPQH
TRBJ1-1,TRBV27,ASSFHRNTEAF
TRBJ1-1,TRBV6-5,ASSYNDDSEAF
TRBJ2-3,TRBV4-1,ASSQVTSGVTDTQY
TRBJ2-5,TRBV10-3,AISEGNVGETQY
TRBJ2-1,TRBV11-1,ASSLPGISYNEQF
TRBJ2-7,TRBV18,ASSPPTGVHEQY
TRBJ2-7,TRBV7-8,ATTRRAKGSDEQY
TRBJ2-5,TRBV4-1,ASSQDGAKYQETQY
TRBJ2-7,TRBV30,AWSGVPYEQY
TRBJ2-1,TRBV11-3,ASSSVRDSYNEQF